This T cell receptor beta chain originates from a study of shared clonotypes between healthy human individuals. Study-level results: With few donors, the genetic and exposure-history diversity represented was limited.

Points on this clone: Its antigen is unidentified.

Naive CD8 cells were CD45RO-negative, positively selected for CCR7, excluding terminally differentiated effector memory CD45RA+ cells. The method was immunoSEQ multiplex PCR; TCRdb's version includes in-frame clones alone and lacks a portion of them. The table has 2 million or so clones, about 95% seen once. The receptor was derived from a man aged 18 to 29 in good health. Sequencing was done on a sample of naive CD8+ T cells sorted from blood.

The CDR3 sequence: CASSPGEGGLTDTQYF. The CDR3 DNA reads as TGTGCCAGCTCCCCCGGAGAGGGAGGGCTCACAGATACGCAGTATTTT. The chain recombines TRBV6-6 with TRBJ2-3; 7 bases fit TRBD2. The CDR3 runs 16 residues. CDR1 is MNHNY, CDR2 SVGAGI, per germline (reference sequence). J gave up 2 bases and V 8 bases, and 13 bases lay outside the gene matches.